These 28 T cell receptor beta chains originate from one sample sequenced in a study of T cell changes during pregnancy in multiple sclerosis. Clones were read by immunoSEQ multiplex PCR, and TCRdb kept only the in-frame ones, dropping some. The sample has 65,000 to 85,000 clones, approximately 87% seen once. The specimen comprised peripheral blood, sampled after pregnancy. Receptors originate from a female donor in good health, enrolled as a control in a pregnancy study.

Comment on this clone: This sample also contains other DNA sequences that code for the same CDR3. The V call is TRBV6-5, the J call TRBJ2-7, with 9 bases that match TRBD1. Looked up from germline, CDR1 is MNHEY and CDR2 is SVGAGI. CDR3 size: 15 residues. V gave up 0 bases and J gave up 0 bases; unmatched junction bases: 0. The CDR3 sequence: CASSYSTGGSYEQYF. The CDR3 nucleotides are TGTGCCAGCAGTTACTCGACAGGGGGCTCCTACGAGCAGTACTTC.

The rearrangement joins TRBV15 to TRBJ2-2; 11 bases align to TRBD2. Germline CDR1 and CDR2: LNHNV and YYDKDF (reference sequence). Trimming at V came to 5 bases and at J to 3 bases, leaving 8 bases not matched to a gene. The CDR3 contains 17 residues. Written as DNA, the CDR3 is TGTGCCACCAGCCGGATGTTACTAGCGGGGGACACCGGGGAGCTGTTTTTT. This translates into CATSRMLLAGDTGELFF.

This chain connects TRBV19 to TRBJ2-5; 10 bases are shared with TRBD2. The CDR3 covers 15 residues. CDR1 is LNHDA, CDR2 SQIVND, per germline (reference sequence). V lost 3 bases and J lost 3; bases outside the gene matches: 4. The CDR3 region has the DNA TGTGCCAGTAGTATGGCCGGGACTAGCGAAGAGACCCAGTACTTC. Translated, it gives CASSMAGTSEETQYF.

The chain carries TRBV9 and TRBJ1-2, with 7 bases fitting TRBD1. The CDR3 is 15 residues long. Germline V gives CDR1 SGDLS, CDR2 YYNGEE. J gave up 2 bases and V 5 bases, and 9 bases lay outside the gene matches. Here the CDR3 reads CASSGNRGQNYGYTF. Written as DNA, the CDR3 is TGTGCCAGCAGTGGAAACAGGGGACAAAACTATGGCTACACCTTC.

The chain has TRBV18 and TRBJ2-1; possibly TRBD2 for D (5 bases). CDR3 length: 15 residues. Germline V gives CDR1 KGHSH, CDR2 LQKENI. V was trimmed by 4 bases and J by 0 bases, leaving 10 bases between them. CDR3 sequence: CASSLETTSYNEQFF. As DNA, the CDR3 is TGTGCCAGCTCACTTGAGACTACCTCCTACAATGAGCAGTTCTTC.

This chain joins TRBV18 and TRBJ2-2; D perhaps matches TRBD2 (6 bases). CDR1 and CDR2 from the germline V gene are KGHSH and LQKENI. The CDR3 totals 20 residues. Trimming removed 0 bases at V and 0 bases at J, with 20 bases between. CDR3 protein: CASSPPNSGQLRANTGELFF. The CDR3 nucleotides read TGTGCCAGCTCACCACCCAACAGCGGGCAACTACGAGCGAACACCGGGGAGCTGTTTTTT.

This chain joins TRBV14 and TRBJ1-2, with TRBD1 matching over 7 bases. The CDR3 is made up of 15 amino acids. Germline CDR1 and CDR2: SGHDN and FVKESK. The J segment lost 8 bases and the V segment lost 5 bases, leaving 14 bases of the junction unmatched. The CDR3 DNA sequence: TGTGCCAGCAGCAAGACAGGGACTCTCGCGAGGGGCTACACCTTC. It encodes CASSKTGTLARGYTF.

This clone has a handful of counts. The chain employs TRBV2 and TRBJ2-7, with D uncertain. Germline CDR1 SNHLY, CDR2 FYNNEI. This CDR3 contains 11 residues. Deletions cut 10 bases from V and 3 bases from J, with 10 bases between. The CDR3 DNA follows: TGTGCCATCCGGGTCCTCTACGAGCAGTACTTC. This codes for CAIRVLYEQYF.

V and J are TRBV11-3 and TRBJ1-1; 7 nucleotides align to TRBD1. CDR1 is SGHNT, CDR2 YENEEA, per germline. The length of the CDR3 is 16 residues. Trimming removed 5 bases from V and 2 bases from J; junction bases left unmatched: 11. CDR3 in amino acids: CASSPDRVGRNTEAFF. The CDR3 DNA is TGTGCCAGCAGCCCAGACAGGGTGGGGCGCAACACTGAAGCTTTCTTT. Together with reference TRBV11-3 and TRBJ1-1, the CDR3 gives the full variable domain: EAGVVQSPRYKIIEKKQPVAFWCNPISGHNTLYWYLQNLGQGPELLIRYENEEAVDDSQLPKDRFSAERLKGVDSTLKIQPAELGDSAVYLCASSPDRVGRNTEAFFGQGTRLTVV.

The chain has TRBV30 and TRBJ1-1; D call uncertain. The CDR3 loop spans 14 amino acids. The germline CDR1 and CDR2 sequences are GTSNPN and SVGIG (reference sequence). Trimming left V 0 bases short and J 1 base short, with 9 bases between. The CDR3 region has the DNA TGTGCCTGGAGTGTACCTAGTTCGAACACTGAAGCTTTCTTT. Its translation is CAWSVPSSNTEAFF.

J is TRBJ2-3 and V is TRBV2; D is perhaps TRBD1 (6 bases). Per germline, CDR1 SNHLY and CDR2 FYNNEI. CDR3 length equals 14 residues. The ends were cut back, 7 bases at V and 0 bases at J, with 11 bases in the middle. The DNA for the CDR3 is TGTGCCAGCACCAGACAGGATAGCACAGATACGCAGTATTTT. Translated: CASTRQDSTDTQYF.

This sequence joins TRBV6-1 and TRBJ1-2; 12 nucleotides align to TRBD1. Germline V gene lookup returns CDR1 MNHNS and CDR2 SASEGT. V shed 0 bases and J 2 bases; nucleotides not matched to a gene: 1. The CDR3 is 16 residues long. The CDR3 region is CASSEAGQGANYGYTF. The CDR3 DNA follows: TGTGCCAGCAGTGAAGCGGGACAGGGGGCCAACTATGGCTACACCTTC.

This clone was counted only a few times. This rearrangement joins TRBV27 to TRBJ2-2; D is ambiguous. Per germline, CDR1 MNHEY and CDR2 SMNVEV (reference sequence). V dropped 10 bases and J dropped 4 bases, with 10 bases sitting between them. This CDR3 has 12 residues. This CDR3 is CAIMWATGELFF. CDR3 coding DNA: TGTGCCATAATGTGGGCCACCGGGGAGCTGTTTTTT.

The DNA for the CDR3 is TGCGCCAGCAGCTTGGACCCCCCTGCCCGAGAGACTGAAGCTTTCTTT. Protein product: CASSLDPPARETEAFF. The J gene is TRBJ1-1, the V gene TRBV5-1; unclear D gene. CDR3 size: 16 residues. The ends were cut back, 0 bases at V and 5 bases at J, with 17 bases in the middle. CDR1 SGHRS and CDR2 YFSETQ come from the germline V gene.

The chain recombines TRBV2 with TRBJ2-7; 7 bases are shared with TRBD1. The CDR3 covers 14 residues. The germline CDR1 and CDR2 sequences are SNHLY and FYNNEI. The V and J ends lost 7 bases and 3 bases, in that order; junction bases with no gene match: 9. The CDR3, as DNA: TGTGCCAGCAAGCTAGGGACAGATAACTACGAGCAGTACTTC. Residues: CASKLGTDNYEQYF.

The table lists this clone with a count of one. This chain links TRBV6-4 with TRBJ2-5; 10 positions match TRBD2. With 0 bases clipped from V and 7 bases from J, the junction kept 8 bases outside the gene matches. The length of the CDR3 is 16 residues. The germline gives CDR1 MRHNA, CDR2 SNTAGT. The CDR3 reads CASSDSSSGSLGTQYF. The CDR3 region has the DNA TGTGCCAGCAGTGACTCTTCTAGCGGGAGTCTGGGGACCCAGTACTTC.

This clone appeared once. CDR3 sequence (DNA): TGTGCCAGTAGAACAGGGGTATTTAATTCACCCCTCCACTTT. Protein product: CASRTGVFNSPLHF. This chain joins TRBV19 and TRBJ1-6, with 7 bases lining up with TRBD1. The CDR3 length is 14 residues. After removal of 6 bases from V and 6 bases from J, the junction contained 5 bases not matched to a gene. Germline-derived CDR1 and CDR2 are LNHDA and SQIVND (reference sequence).

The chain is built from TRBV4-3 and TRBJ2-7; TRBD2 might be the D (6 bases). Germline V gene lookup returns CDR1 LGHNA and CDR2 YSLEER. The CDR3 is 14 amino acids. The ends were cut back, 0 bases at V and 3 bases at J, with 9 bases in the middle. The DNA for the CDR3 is TGCGCCAGCAGCCAAGATTCAGCGGGCTACGAGCAGTACTTC. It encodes CASSQDSAGYEQYF.

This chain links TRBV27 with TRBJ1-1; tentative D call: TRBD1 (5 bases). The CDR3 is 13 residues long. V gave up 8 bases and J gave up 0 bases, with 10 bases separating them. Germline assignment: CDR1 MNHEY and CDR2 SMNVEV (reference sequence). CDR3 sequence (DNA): TGTGCCAGCTCGGGGGTGATGAACACTGAAGCTTTCTTT. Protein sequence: CASSGVMNTEAFF.

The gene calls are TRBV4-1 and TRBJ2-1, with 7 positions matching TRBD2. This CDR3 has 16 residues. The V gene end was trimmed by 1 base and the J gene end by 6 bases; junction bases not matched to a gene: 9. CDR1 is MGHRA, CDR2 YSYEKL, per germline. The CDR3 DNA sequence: TGCGCCAGCAGCCAAGTCGGCGGGAGATGGGGCAATGAGCAGTTCTTC. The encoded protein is CASSQVGGRWGNEQFF.

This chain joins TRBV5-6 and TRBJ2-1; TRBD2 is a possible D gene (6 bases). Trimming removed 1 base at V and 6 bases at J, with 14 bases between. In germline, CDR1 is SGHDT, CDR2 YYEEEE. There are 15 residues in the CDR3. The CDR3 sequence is CASSLSGGTSNEQFF. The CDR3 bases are TGTGCCAGCAGCTTGTCCGGGGGAACTTCCAATGAGCAGTTCTTC.

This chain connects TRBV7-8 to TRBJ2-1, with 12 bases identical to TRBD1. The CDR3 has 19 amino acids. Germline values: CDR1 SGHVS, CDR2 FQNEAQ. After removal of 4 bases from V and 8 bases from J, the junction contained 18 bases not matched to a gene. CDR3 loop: CASSSPGQGAIISGHEQFF. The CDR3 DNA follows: TGTGCCAGCAGCTCACCGGGACAGGGGGCTATTATTAGCGGACATGAGCAGTTCTTC.

In DNA form, the CDR3 reads TGTGCCAGCACTGAGACAGGGGGCACGGAGACCCAGTACTTC. As protein: CASTETGGTETQYF. The chain has TRBV2 and TRBJ2-5; 10 bases fit TRBD1. Per germline, CDR1 SNHLY and CDR2 FYNNEI. This CDR3 has 14 amino acids. V lost 7 bases, J lost 5 bases, and 7 bases stayed unmatched. Looking up the rest from reference TRBV2 and TRBJ2-5 gives the full variable domain: EPEVTQTPSHQVTQMGQEVILRCVPISNHLYFYWYRQILGQKVEFLVSFYNNEISEKSEIFDDQFSVERPDGSNFTLKIRSTKLEDSAMYFCASTETGGTETQYFGPGTRLLVL.

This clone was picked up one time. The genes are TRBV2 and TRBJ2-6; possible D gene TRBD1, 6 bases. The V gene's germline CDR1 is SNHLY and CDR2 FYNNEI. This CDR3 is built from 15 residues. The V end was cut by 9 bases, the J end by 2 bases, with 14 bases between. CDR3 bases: TGTGCCAGTCCTTCGGGGACACCTGGGGCCAACGTCCTGACTTTC. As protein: CASPSGTPGANVLTF.

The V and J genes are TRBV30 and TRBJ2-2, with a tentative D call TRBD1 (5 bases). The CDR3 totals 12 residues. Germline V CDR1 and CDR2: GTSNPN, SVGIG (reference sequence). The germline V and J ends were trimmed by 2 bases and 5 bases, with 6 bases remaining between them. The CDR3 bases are TGTGCCTGGAGTCAGGGAACCGGGGAGCTGTTTTTT. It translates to CAWSQGTGELFF.

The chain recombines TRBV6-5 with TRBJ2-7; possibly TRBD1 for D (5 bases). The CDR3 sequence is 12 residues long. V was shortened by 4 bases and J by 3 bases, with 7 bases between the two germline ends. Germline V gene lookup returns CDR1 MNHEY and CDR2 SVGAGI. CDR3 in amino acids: CASSFDSYEQYF. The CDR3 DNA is TGTGCCAGCAGTTTCGACAGCTACGAGCAGTACTTC.

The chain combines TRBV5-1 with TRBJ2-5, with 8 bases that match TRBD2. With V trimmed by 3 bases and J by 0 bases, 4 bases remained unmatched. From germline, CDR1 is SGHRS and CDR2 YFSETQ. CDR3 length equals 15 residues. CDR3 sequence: CASSSQAGDQETQYF. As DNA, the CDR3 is TGCGCCAGCAGCTCCCAAGCGGGGGACCAAGAGACCCAGTACTTC.

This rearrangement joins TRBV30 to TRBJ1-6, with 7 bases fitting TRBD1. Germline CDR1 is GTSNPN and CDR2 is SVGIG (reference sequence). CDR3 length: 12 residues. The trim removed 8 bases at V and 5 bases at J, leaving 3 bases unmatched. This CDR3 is CARGQDNSPLHF. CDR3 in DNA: TGTGCCCGAGGACAGGATAATTCACCCCTCCACTTT.